Listed below are T cell receptor beta chains from one sample, sequenced in a study of regulatory T cells in long-lasting Graves disease. TCRdb recomputed calls from the multiplex PCR reads with MiXCR, one row per CDR3 protein. The sample holds 450,000 to 650,000 distinct CDR3 sequences; about 16% are singletons and the top ten take around 25%. These sequences were also reported in another study, on T cells in Graves' hyperthyroidism and ophthalmopathy.

This specimen consisted of peripheral blood mononuclear cells (PBMCs), obtained at new diagnosis, from a patient treated with antithyroid drugs. The receptors were gathered from a woman aged 35-65 years with Graves disease. Each CDR3 is given with its conserved first and last residue. D genes are given only for firm matches. Expanded clones are given a class, and other clones once, few, many or no size at all.

TRBD2 TRBJ2-5 - TRBV27 TGTGCCAGCAGTTTATCGTTAGCGGGGCATCAGGAGACCCAGTACTTC CASSLSLAGHQETQYF
- TRBJ1-3 - TRBV12-3/TRBV12-4 TGTGCCAGCACCCTCCGGGGGCCTTCCTCTGGAAACACCATATATTTT CASTLRGPSSGNTIYF
TRBD2 TRBJ2-2 few TRBV6-1 TGTGCCAGCTCCTTGGGACTAGCCTTCGGCGGGGAGCTGTTTTTT CASSLGLAFGGELFF
- TRBJ2-5 - TRBV19 TGTGCCAGTAGTATCCTTATGGAGGAGACCCAGTACTTC CASSILMEETQYF
- TRBJ2-7 many TRBV29-1 TGCAGCGTTGAAGCGAGGGGTCACGAGCAGTACTTC CSVEARGHEQYF
TRBD2 TRBJ2-3 - TRBV12-3/TRBV12-4 TGTGCCAGCAGTTCCCCTACCGCCCCGTTAGCGGGGGGGACTAGCACAGATACGCAGTATTTT CASSSPTAPLAGGTSTDTQYF
- TRBJ1-5 medium-sized TRBV11-3 TGTGCCAGCAGCCCCAGGGTTGGCAATCAGCCCCAGCATTTT CASSPRVGNQPQHF
- TRBJ1-1 - TRBV14 TGTGCCAGCAGCCAAGATTGGGTGGTGATCACTGAAGCTTTCTTT CASSQDWVVITEAFF
- TRBJ1-1 many TRBV2 TGTGCCAGCCCCGGGCCCTTGAACACTGAAGCTTTCTTT CASPGPLNTEAFF
- TRBJ2-2 many TRBV2 TGTGCCAGCAGTGGTGGGGCGAACGGGGAGCTGTTTTTT CASSGGANGELFF
- TRBJ1-2 many TRBV12-3/TRBV12-4 TGTGCCAGCACCTTCGCAGGTCGCACCCCTTATGGCTACACCTTC CASTFAGRTPYGYTF
- TRBJ2-6 few TRBV7-2 TGTGCCAGCAGCCGTACCCTCCCCGGGGGAACTGGGGCCAACGTCCTGACTTTC CASSRTLPGGTGANVLTF
- TRBJ1-3 many TRBV20-1 TGCAGTGCTTTCGGAATACGGGGCCCGAGCTCTGGAAACACCATATATTTT CSAFGIRGPSSGNTIYF
- TRBJ2-7 few TRBV14 TGTGCCAGCAGCTGGGGGACACTAGAGGGAGAGCAGTACTTC CASSWGTLEGEQYF
- TRBJ2-2 many TRBV2 TGTGCCAGCCATACAGATGGGCAGACCGGGGAGCTGTTTTTT CASHTDGQTGELFF
TRBD2 TRBJ2-3 many TRBV7-9 TGTGCCAGCACTTCGAGCGGGGCGGCAGATACGCAGTATTTT CASTSSGAADTQYF
- TRBJ2-3 many TRBV20-1 TGCAGTGCGATGGGAAGACCCTGGGGCACAGATACGCAGTATTTT CSAMGRPWGTDTQYF
- TRBJ2-1 few TRBV24-1 TGTGCCACCAGTGTTTCACCCTACAATGAGCAGTTCTTC CATSVSPYNEQFF
- TRBJ2-7 - TRBV3-1 TGTGCCAGCAGCCAACTCGCGGGGGCGGTAAACGAGCAGTACTTC CASSQLAGAVNEQYF
- TRBJ1-3 - TRBV12-3/TRBV12-4 TGTGCCAGCAGTTTCCGGACAAGCTCTGAAAACACCATATATTTT CASSFRTSSENTIYF
- TRBJ2-1 - TRBV13 TGTGCCAGCAGCCCCACACCGGACTATCTCAATGAGCAGTTCTTC CASSPTPDYLNEQFF
- TRBJ2-1 - TRBV5-1 TGCGCCAGCAGCTTGGCACAAACCTACAATGAGCAGTTCTTC CASSLAQTYNEQFF
- TRBJ1-1 many TRBV12-5 TGTGCTAGCGCTAGCGACACTGAAGCTTTCTTT CASASDTEAFF
TRBD2 TRBJ2-1 many TRBV18 TGTGCCAGCTCACCTCTAGCGGGGACACCCTACAATGAGCAGTTCTTC CASSPLAGTPYNEQFF
- TRBJ1-2 - TRBV19 TGTGCCAGTAGGAAGAGCTATGGCTACACCTTC CASRKSYGYTF
TRBD1 TRBJ1-1 many TRBV10-3 TGTGCCATCGTCCCGGGACAGGGTCAGAACACTGAAGCTTTCTTT CAIVPGQGQNTEAFF
- TRBJ1-3 few TRBV19 TGTGCCAGTAGTATGGATAGGGGCGACTCTGGAAACACCATATATTTT CASSMDRGDSGNTIYF
- TRBJ1-1 many TRBV3-1 TGTGCCAGCAGCCAAGTGACGAACACTGAAGCTTTCTTT CASSQVTNTEAFF
- TRBJ1-1 few TRBV27 TGTGCCAGCAGTCCTATCGCAGTGTCCACTGAAGCTTTCTTT CASSPIAVSTEAFF
- TRBJ2-1 many TRBV6-1 TGTGCCAGCAGGCCTCAGGGGTCCTACAATGAGCAGTTCTTC CASRPQGSYNEQFF
TRBD2 TRBJ2-7 - TRBV5-6 TGTGCCAGCAGCTTGGCCGGGCCTAGCGGCCACTACGAGCAGTACTTC CASSLAGPSGHYEQYF
- TRBJ1-4 few TRBV4-1 TGCGCCAGCAGCCAGACGCCACAGGGAAGTGAAAAACTGTTTTTT CASSQTPQGSEKLFF
- TRBJ1-1 - TRBV15 TGTGCCACCAGCACCGGGGGGATTTCGAACACTGAAGCTTTCTTT CATSTGGISNTEAFF
TRBD2 TRBJ2-3 few TRBV13 TGTGCCAGCAGCTGGTACGGGGGGGGAGCAGATACGCAGTATTTT CASSWYGGGADTQYF
- TRBJ2-5 many TRBV2 TGTGCCTGCACCCGCGCCTTCTACAGGGTAGAGACCCAGTACTTC CACTRAFYRVETQYF
TRBD2 TRBJ2-3 many TRBV6-5 TGTGCCAGCAGTTACCGGCGGGGGTCCACAGATACGCAGTATTTT CASSYRRGSTDTQYF
- TRBJ2-3 many TRBV6-2/TRBV6-3 TGTGCCAGCACTTCGACCTACCGGCTCTCATCAGATACGCAGTATTTT CASTSTYRLSSDTQYF
- TRBJ1-3 - TRBV6-5 TGTGCCAGCAGTTCCGGTGTATTAGACGGAAACACCATATATTTT CASSSGVLDGNTIYF
- TRBJ1-3 many TRBV12-3/TRBV12-4 TGTGCCAGCAGCCCGTCGATTCAACCCGGAAACACCATATATTTT CASSPSIQPGNTIYF
TRBD1 TRBJ2-1 few TRBV11-3 TGTGCCAGCAGCTTACAGGGGGAGATCTACAATGAGCAGTTCTTC CASSLQGEIYNEQFF
- TRBJ1-5 few TRBV7-9 TGTGCCAGCAGCTCCGGTAGACAGGGCAATCAGCCCCAGCATTTT CASSSGRQGNQPQHF
- TRBJ2-7 many TRBV2 TGTGCCAGCAGCGGCGACACTGCCTACGAGCAGTACTTC CASSGDTAYEQYF
- TRBJ2-2 - TRBV6-2/TRBV6-3 TGTGCCAGCAGGCGCCTAGGGGCCCGGGAGCTGTTTTTT CASRRLGARELFF
TRBD2 TRBJ2-2 - TRBV5-6 TGTGCCAGCAGCTTGGGACTAGCGGGGGGGGAGCTGTTTTTT CASSLGLAGGELFF
TRBD1 TRBJ2-1 many TRBV3-1 TGTGCCAGCAGCCAAATGGGACAGAGATACAATGAGCAGTTCTTC CASSQMGQRYNEQFF
TRBD2 TRBJ2-3 few TRBV4-1 TGCGCCAGCAGCCAGCGACTAGCGGGGGGTCCGGATACGCAGTATTTT CASSQRLAGGPDTQYF
- TRBJ1-2 few TRBV19 TGTGCCACCCAACAAGGACATAACTATGGCTACACCTTC CATQQGHNYGYTF